This is a list of T cell receptor beta chains from one sample in a study of T cell responses to AZD1222 COVID-19 vaccine. The protocol was immunoSEQ multiplex PCR, while the TCRdb copy is restricted to in-frame clones and leaves out a portion. The sample holds 100,000 or so clones, approximately 87% seen once. Sequencing used peripheral blood, obtained on day 0 of AZD1222 vaccination. The receptors were gathered from an adult in good health. Each CDR3 is given with its conserved first and last residue. The order of the fields is V gene, J gene, D gene, CDR3 DNA, CDR3 protein. A D gene is named only where the DNA matches it firmly.

V gene: TRBV3-1/TRBV3-2; J gene: TRBJ2-3; D gene: .; CDR3 DNA: TGTGCCAGCAGCCAAGTTCTGGTGGGTAGCGGGCAGTATTTT; CDR3 protein: CASSQVLVGSGQYF
V gene: TRBV6-6; J gene: TRBJ2-7; D gene: .; CDR3 DNA: TGTCACCGGGACGGCATTTTGGTCCACGAGCAGTACTTC; CDR3 protein: CHRDGILVHEQYF
V gene: TRBV24-1; J gene: TRBJ2-1; D gene: TRBD2; CDR3 DNA: TGTGCCACCAGTGAGCCTCGGGCTAGCGGCTACAATGAGCAGTTCTTC; CDR3 protein: CATSEPRASGYNEQFF
V gene: TRBV6-5; J gene: TRBJ1-3; D gene: TRBD1; CDR3 DNA: TGTGCCAGCAGAGGACAGGGGGTTACCGGAAACACCATATATTTT; CDR3 protein: CASRGQGVTGNTIYF
V gene: TRBV29-1; J gene: TRBJ1-5; D gene: .; CDR3 DNA: TGCAGCGTCTCCGGGAAAGGGGGTCAGCCCCAGCATTTT; CDR3 protein: CSVSGKGGQPQHF
V gene: TRBV19; J gene: TRBJ2-3; D gene: .; CDR3 DNA: TGTGCCAGTAGTATATCCAGGGCAGATACGCAGTATTTT; CDR3 protein: CASSISRADTQYF
V gene: TRBV7-9; J gene: TRBJ1-1; D gene: TRBD1; CDR3 DNA: TGTGCCAGCAGCTATGGACAGGGGGAAGCTTTCTTT; CDR3 protein: CASSYGQGEAFF
V gene: TRBV27; J gene: TRBJ1-5; D gene: .; CDR3 DNA: TGTGCCAGCAGGAGGGAGAATCAGCCCCAGCATTTT; CDR3 protein: CASRRENQPQHF
V gene: TRBV28; J gene: TRBJ1-6; D gene: .; CDR3 DNA: TGTGCCACCAGGAGGGACAAGAATAATTCACCCCTCCACTTT; CDR3 protein: CATRRDKNNSPLHF
V gene: TRBV9; J gene: TRBJ1-3; D gene: .; CDR3 DNA: TGTGCCAGCAGCCCCGGGGGACGGGGGGGAAACACCATATATTTT; CDR3 protein: CASSPGGRGGNTIYF